The 3 T cell receptor beta chains below all came from one sample that was sequenced in a study of OX40 agonist ivuxolimab in advanced cancers. Libraries were made using the immunoSEQ multiplex PCR assay. This is the immuneACCESS table as TCRdb keeps it, with only in-frame sequences that have V and J called. A part of the clones is gone; compared with another copy, unresolved V genes explain less than half, and the rest is unexplained. Here the sample has under 75,000 clones; around nine tenths occur a single time. The leading ten clones occupy roughly 1.9% of the sample. The starting material was CD4+ or CD8+ T cells sorted from blood, obtained in a trial of the OX40 agonist ivuxolimab. The receptors originated from an adult with an advanced solid tumor such as melanoma, head and neck, liver or kidney cancer.

V is TRBV11-2 and J is TRBJ1-1; D not certain. This CDR3 comprises 13 residues. Germline V CDR1 and CDR2: SGHAT, FQNNGV. V was cut by 5 bases and J by 0 bases, with 7 bases left in between. The CDR3 sequence is CASSARVNTEAFF. In nucleotides, the CDR3 is TGTGCCAGCAGCGCCCGAGTGAACACTGAAGCTTTCTTT.

The chain links TRBV5-1 to TRBJ2-1, with a possible D match to TRBD2 (5 bases). CDR1 and CDR2 (germline): SGHRS, YFSETQ. V lost 0 bases to trimming and J lost 10 bases, with 14 bases between them. The CDR3 consists of 14 residues. The DNA of the CDR3 is TGCGCCAGCAGCTTGGCCGCGGGCCGTGTGGAGCAGTTCTTC. Protein product: CASSLAAGRVEQFF.

The chain links TRBV6-6 to TRBJ2-3; D gene uncertain. Germline V gene data show CDR1 as MNHNY and CDR2 as SVGAGI (reference sequence). The CDR3 length is 12 residues. V lost 5 bases to trimming and J lost 2 bases, with 5 bases between them. DNA for the CDR3: TGTGCCAGCAGTCCATACACAGATACGCAGTATTTT. It specifies CASSPYTDTQYF.